This TCR beta chain was identified during a study of T cell repertoires and HLA-DP antigens. The V end was cut by 0 bases, the J end by 7 bases, with 12 bases between. This CDR3 spans 14 amino acids. The germline CDR1 and CDR2 sequences are MNHEY and SVGAGI. Sequencing was performed with immunoSEQ multiplex PCR; in TCRdb, only in-frame clones are kept and a portion is missing. The table shows approximately 90,000 clones, with roughly nine tenths occurring only once. As to this clone: Its antigen is not known.

The source material was CD4+ T cells from PBMCs. This chain links TRBV6-5 with TRBJ2-5, with D unclear. The TCR was taken from a man aged 50 to 59 in good health and CMV-seronegative. CDR3 nucleotide sequence: TGTGCCAGCAGTTACTCGGGGTCCGGGCGGACCCAGTACTTC. This translates into CASSYSGSGRTQYF.